These T cell receptor beta chains were read from a single sample in a study of cytomegalovirus exposure and HLA in healthy donors. Libraries were prepared by immunoSEQ multiplex PCR; TCRdb keeps only in-frame clonotypes and omits some of them. The profile covers 140,000 or so clones, with roughly 76% appearing a single time and under 3% taken by the ten largest. The sequenced sample consisted of PBMCs. The receptors were gathered from a woman aged 25 to 39 in good health and CMV-seronegative. CDR3s include the opening cysteine and the closing phenylalanine or tryptophan. Fields, in order: J gene, V gene, D gene, clone size, CDR3 protein, CDR3 DNA. The D gene is left open where the match is weak. Expanded clones are given a class, and other clones once, few, many or no size at all.

j_call: TRBJ2-7
v_call: TRBV7-2
d_call: TRBD2
clone_size: .
cdr3_aa: CASRSAGTSGYEQYF
cdr3_nt: TGTGCCAGCAGGTCGGCGGGGACTAGCGGGTACGAGCAGTACTTC

j_call: TRBJ1-1
v_call: TRBV13
d_call: TRBD1
clone_size: few
cdr3_aa: CASSLDRGRTEAFF
cdr3_nt: TGTGCCAGCAGCCTGGACAGGGGGCGCACTGAAGCTTTCTTT

j_call: TRBJ2-3
v_call: TRBV18
d_call: .
clone_size: .
cdr3_aa: CASSPQRNTDTQYF
cdr3_nt: TGTGCCAGCTCACCACAGCGAAACACAGATACGCAGTATTTT

j_call: TRBJ2-2
v_call: TRBV27
d_call: .
clone_size: .
cdr3_aa: CASSLYPGVANTGELFF
cdr3_nt: TGTGCCAGCAGTTTATATCCAGGGGTAGCGAACACCGGGGAGCTGTTTTTT

j_call: TRBJ2-3
v_call: TRBV7-3
d_call: .
clone_size: .
cdr3_aa: CASSSHPGSTDTQYF
cdr3_nt: TGTGCCAGCAGCTCCCACCCGGGGAGCACAGATACGCAGTATTTT

j_call: TRBJ2-7
v_call: TRBV5-6
d_call: .
clone_size: .
cdr3_aa: CASSRISLLPYEQYF
cdr3_nt: TGTGCCAGCAGCCGTATTAGTCTTCTTCCCTACGAGCAGTACTTC

j_call: TRBJ2-3
v_call: TRBV9
d_call: .
clone_size: .
cdr3_aa: CASSLRMRGGTDTQYF
cdr3_nt: TGTGCCAGCAGCCTAAGGATGCGGGGTGGCACAGATACGCAGTATTTT

j_call: TRBJ2-7
v_call: TRBV6-1
d_call: .
clone_size: once
cdr3_aa: CASSDSRDYEQYF
cdr3_nt: TGTGCCAGCAGTGACTCCAGGGACTACGAGCAGTACTTC

j_call: TRBJ2-1
v_call: TRBV5-6
d_call: TRBD2
clone_size: few
cdr3_aa: CASNLLAGGSVFF
cdr3_nt: TGTGCCAGCAATCTGCTAGCGGGGGGGAGTGTGTTCTTC

j_call: TRBJ2-7
v_call: TRBV7-8
d_call: TRBD1
clone_size: .
cdr3_aa: CASSTTGGRLAYEQYF
cdr3_nt: TGTGCCAGCAGCACCACAGGGGGGAGACTGGCTTACGAGCAGTACTTC

j_call: TRBJ1-2
v_call: TRBV6-5
d_call: .
clone_size: once
cdr3_aa: CASSYGTSFGYTF
cdr3_nt: TGTGCCAGCAGTTACGGGACATCCTTCGGCTACACCTTC

j_call: TRBJ1-1
v_call: TRBV30
d_call: TRBD1
clone_size: once
cdr3_aa: CAWDRVNTEAFF
cdr3_nt: TGTGCCTGGGACAGGGTAAACACTGAAGCTTTCTTT

j_call: TRBJ1-2
v_call: TRBV7-2
d_call: TRBD1
clone_size: .
cdr3_aa: CASSSPDRGGGYTF
cdr3_nt: TGTGCCAGCAGCTCACCAGACAGGGGGGGCGGCTACACCTTC

j_call: TRBJ2-2
v_call: TRBV2
d_call: .
clone_size: .
cdr3_aa: CASSESSERTGELFF
cdr3_nt: TGTGCCAGCAGTGAATCGTCGGAGAGGACCGGGGAGCTGTTTTTT

j_call: TRBJ2-1
v_call: TRBV11-1
d_call: .
clone_size: .
cdr3_aa: CASSPGGSGGDEQFF
cdr3_nt: TGTGCCAGCAGTCCTGGGGGTAGCGGAGGGGATGAGCAGTTCTTC

j_call: TRBJ2-3
v_call: TRBV15
d_call: .
clone_size: .
cdr3_aa: CATSRDGTNPDTQYF
cdr3_nt: TGTGCCACCAGCAGAGATGGGACAAACCCAGATACGCAGTATTTT

j_call: TRBJ2-3
v_call: TRBV7-2
d_call: .
clone_size: .
cdr3_aa: CASSLSPGTDTQYF
cdr3_nt: TGTGCCAGCAGCTTAAGTCCGGGTACAGATACGCAGTATTTT

j_call: TRBJ1-1
v_call: TRBV28
d_call: .
clone_size: .
cdr3_aa: CASTNDRMNTEAFF
cdr3_nt: TGTGCCAGCACCAACGACAGGATGAACACTGAAGCTTTCTTT

j_call: TRBJ2-1
v_call: TRBV6-1
d_call: TRBD1
clone_size: .
cdr3_aa: CASGPGQGLYNEQFF
cdr3_nt: TGTGCCAGCGGGCCGGGACAGGGGCTATACAATGAGCAGTTCTTC

j_call: TRBJ2-7
v_call: TRBV2
d_call: .
clone_size: .
cdr3_aa: CASRNDRIYEQYF
cdr3_nt: TGTGCCAGCAGAAACGACAGAATCTACGAGCAGTACTTC

j_call: TRBJ2-1
v_call: TRBV5-5
d_call: TRBD2
clone_size: .
cdr3_aa: CASSSGGSRHNEQFF
cdr3_nt: TGTGCCAGCAGCTCGGGGGGGAGCCGCCACAATGAGCAGTTCTTC

j_call: TRBJ2-7
v_call: TRBV29-1
d_call: .
clone_size: .
cdr3_aa: CSVEFWGLGEQYF
cdr3_nt: TGCAGCGTTGAATTCTGGGGGCTAGGCGAGCAGTACTTC

j_call: TRBJ2-7
v_call: TRBV27
d_call: .
clone_size: .
cdr3_aa: CASRASPRSSYEQYF
cdr3_nt: TGTGCCAGCAGAGCCTCGCCTAGGAGCTCCTACGAGCAGTACTTC

j_call: TRBJ2-3
v_call: TRBV9
d_call: TRBD2
clone_size: .
cdr3_aa: CASSVLGGYTDTQYF
cdr3_nt: TGTGCCAGCAGCGTTCTGGGGGGGTACACAGATACGCAGTATTTT

j_call: TRBJ1-5
v_call: TRBV19
d_call: .
clone_size: .
cdr3_aa: CASSVYRAGDQPQHF
cdr3_nt: TGTGCCAGTAGTGTCTACAGGGCTGGGGATCAGCCCCAGCATTTT

j_call: TRBJ2-7
v_call: TRBV5-1
d_call: TRBD1
clone_size: .
cdr3_aa: CASRDDRQGPSSYEQYF
cdr3_nt: TGCGCCAGCAGGGACGATCGACAGGGGCCGAGCTCCTACGAGCAGTACTTC

j_call: TRBJ1-4
v_call: TRBV7-2
d_call: .
clone_size: .
cdr3_aa: CASSLVGRGNGVFF
cdr3_nt: .

j_call: TRBJ2-7
v_call: TRBV2
d_call: .
clone_size: .
cdr3_aa: CASLVLGGAYEQYF
cdr3_nt: TGTGCCAGCTTGGTCTTAGGGGGGGCCTACGAGCAGTACTTC

j_call: TRBJ2-3
v_call: TRBV14
d_call: .
clone_size: once
cdr3_aa: CASSQDQGRDTQYF
cdr3_nt: TGTGCCAGCAGCCAAGACCAGGGTCGGGATACGCAGTATTTT

j_call: TRBJ2-3
v_call: TRBV6-1
d_call: TRBD2
clone_size: .
cdr3_aa: CASSAGLAGGFTDTQYF
cdr3_nt: TGTGCCAGCAGTGCGGGACTAGCGGGAGGATTCACAGATACGCAGTATTTT

j_call: TRBJ1-5
v_call: TRBV9
d_call: .
clone_size: .
cdr3_aa: CASSVGGGGNQPQHF
cdr3_nt: TGTGCCAGCAGCGTAGGAGGGGGTGGGAATCAGCCCCAGCATTTT

j_call: TRBJ2-7
v_call: TRBV28
d_call: .
clone_size: .
cdr3_aa: CASSLGAAIGTFSYEQYF
cdr3_nt: TGTGCCAGCAGTTTGGGGGCGGCGATAGGGACATTCTCCTACGAGCAGTACTTC

j_call: TRBJ1-5
v_call: TRBV27
d_call: .
clone_size: .
cdr3_aa: CASSLSTGNFNQPQHF
cdr3_nt: TGTGCCAGCAGTTTATCCACTGGTAATTTTAATCAGCCCCAGCATTTT

j_call: TRBJ2-7
v_call: TRBV6-1
d_call: TRBD1
clone_size: few
cdr3_aa: CASSGTGAYYEQYF
cdr3_nt: TGTGCCAGCAGTGGGACAGGGGCATACTACGAGCAGTACTTC

j_call: TRBJ2-7
v_call: TRBV30
d_call: TRBD1
clone_size: .
cdr3_aa: CAWSYRTGGSYEQYF
cdr3_nt: TGTGCCTGGAGTTACCGGACAGGTGGCTCCTACGAGCAGTACTTC

j_call: TRBJ2-2
v_call: TRBV4-1
d_call: .
clone_size: .
cdr3_aa: CASSQGGMNTGELFF
cdr3_nt: TGCGCCAGCAGCCAAGGCGGAATGAACACCGGGGAGCTGTTTTTT

j_call: TRBJ2-7
v_call: TRBV28
d_call: TRBD1
clone_size: .
cdr3_aa: CATNRLLDRAYEQYF
cdr3_nt: TGTGCCACCAACCGGCTCCTAGACAGGGCCTACGAGCAGTACTTC